A selection of T cell receptor beta chains follows, all from one sample in a study of radiation and T cells in renal cell carcinoma. TCRdb's table, derived via immunoSEQ multiplex PCR, lists solely in-frame clones and lacks some. The table lists under 7,000 clones, 68% of them singletons. The specimen comprised tumor tissue, sampled from a patient whose treatment was nephrectomy without radiotherapy. These receptors came from a human donor with renal cell carcinoma. Each CDR3 is given with its conserved first and last residue. The D gene is left open where the match is weak. Size is omitted from some rows. Given values are once, few, many or a class for expanded clones.

TRBD1,TRBJ2-3,TRBV7-9,.,CASSPGRGHTDTQYF,TGTGCCAGCAGCCCTGGAAGGGGGCATACAGATACGCAGTATTTT
.,TRBJ1-2,TRBV5-4,.,CASSTEAPGHGYTF,TGTGCCAGCAGCACGGAAGCACCAGGGCATGGCTACACCTTC
.,TRBJ2-1,TRBV30,.,CAWSVRIRLNEQFF,TGTGCCTGGAGTGTACGAATTAGACTCAATGAGCAGTTCTTC
.,TRBJ1-2,TRBV12-2,.,CASRFRAPGYTF,TGTGCAAGTCGCTTCAGGGCCCCTGGCTACACCTTC
.,TRBJ1-2,TRBV28,.,CASMGAPNYGYTF,TGTGCCAGCATGGGGGCCCCTAACTATGGCTACACCTTC
TRBD1,TRBJ1-4,TRBV4-2,few,CASSRGPAGTGEEKLFF,TGTGCCAGCAGCCGAGGTCCCGCCGGGACAGGCGAGGAAAAACTGTTTTTT
.,TRBJ2-1,TRBV7-2,.,CASSPGQGGVNEQFF,TGTGCCAGCAGCCCCGGGCAGGGGGGAGTAAATGAGCAGTTCTTC
.,TRBJ2-5,TRBV9,.,CASSPNRETQYF,TGTGCCAGCAGCCCGAATCGAGAGACCCAGTACTTC
.,TRBJ1-2,TRBV2,few,CASSEGTAIGYTF,TGTGCCAGCAGTGAGGGTACCGCCATCGGCTACACCTTC
TRBD2,TRBJ2-3,TRBV5-1,.,CASSFGRGSTDTQYF,TGCGCCAGCAGCTTCGGGCGGGGGAGCACAGATACGCAGTATTTT
.,TRBJ2-3,TRBV2,.,CASSELTAPDTQYF,TGTGCCAGCAGTGAACTAACGGCGCCAGATACGCAGTATTTT
.,TRBJ2-7,TRBV5-5,once,CAGSLAGYEQYF,TGTGCCGGCAGCTTGGCAGGGTACGAGCAGTACTTC
.,TRBJ2-3,TRBV7-2,once,CASSRGASTDTQYF,TGTGCCAGCAGCCGGGGAGCTAGCACAGATACGCAGTATTTT
TRBD2,TRBJ2-1,TRBV30,.,CAWSLGLAGGNEQFF,TGTGCCTGGAGTCTCGGACTAGCGGGAGGTAATGAGCAGTTCTTC
.,TRBJ1-2,TRBV28,medium-sized,CASSLRPLANYGYTF,TGTGCCAGCAGCTTAAGACCCCTCGCTAACTATGGCTACACCTTC
TRBD2,TRBJ2-1,TRBV19,.,CASSISWTSASNNEQFF,TGTGCCAGTAGTATAAGCTGGACTAGCGCAAGCAACAATGAGCAGTTCTTC
.,TRBJ1-4,TRBV6-1,few,CASSEVQFFNEKLFF,TGTGCCAGCAGTGAAGTTCAGTTCTTCAATGAAAAACTGTTTTTT
TRBD1,TRBJ2-7,TRBV2,few,CASSEGTGTLYEQYF,TGTGCCAGCAGTGAGGGGACAGGAACTCTGTACGAGCAGTACTTC
.,TRBJ1-4,TRBV2,.,CASSAAQGMQSVKLFF,TGTGCCAGCAGTGCGGCGCAGGGAATGCAAAGTGTAAAACTGTTTTTT
.,TRBJ2-7,TRBV19,large,CASSIKGGRYEQYF,TGTGCCAGTAGTATTAAGGGGGGACGGTACGAGCAGTACTTC
.,TRBJ2-7,TRBV7-8,once,CASSPERGAGYEQYF,TGTGCCAGCAGCCCGGAACGGGGTGCCGGATACGAGCAGTACTTC
TRBD2,TRBJ2-2,TRBV7-6,.,CASSLRSGTTGELFF,TGTGCCAGCAGCTTACGGAGCGGGACCACCGGGGAGCTGTTTTTT
TRBD2,TRBJ2-7,TRBV18,.,CASSPGASGSYREQYF,TGTGCCAGCTCACCCGGGGCTAGCGGGAGTTACCGGGAGCAGTACTTC
TRBD2,TRBJ2-6,TRBV19,.,CASTQLGLAHSGANVLTF,TGTGCCAGTACCCAATTAGGACTAGCGCACTCTGGGGCCAACGTCCTGACTTTC
TRBD2,TRBJ2-5,TRBV29-1,.,CSAAGEGKTQYF,TGCAGCGCTGCGGGGGAGGGGAAGACCCAGTACTTC
.,TRBJ1-2,TRBV5-5,.,CASSFGQGTYGYTF,TGTGCCAGCAGCTTTGGGCAGGGGACCTATGGCTACACCTTC
.,TRBJ1-6,TRBV19,.,CASKDQSSHNSPLHF,TGTGCCAGTAAGGACCAAAGCTCCCATAATTCACCCCTCCACTTT
.,TRBJ2-1,TRBV6-5,.,CASSEAGEQFF,TGTGCCAGCAGTGAGGCAGGGGAGCAGTTCTTC
.,TRBJ1-1,TRBV28,few,CASSPPKNTEAFF,TGTGCCAGCAGTCCCCCTAAGAACACTGAAGCTTTCTTT
TRBD2,TRBJ2-1,TRBV19,.,CASSNSGRVLYNEQFF,TGTGCCAGTAGTAATAGCGGGAGGGTCCTGTACAATGAGCAGTTCTTC
.,TRBJ1-1,TRBV6-6,medium-sized,CASSYAGWSTEAFF,TGTGCCAGCAGTTACGCAGGCTGGTCGACTGAAGCTTTCTTT
.,TRBJ2-3,TRBV7-9,.,CASSLLAETGDTQYF,TGTGCCAGCAGCCTTCTAGCAGAAACAGGAGATACGCAGTATTTT
TRBD1,TRBJ2-7,TRBV6-5,.,CASSRGTGISYEQYF,TGTGCCAGCAGTCGCGGGACAGGGATCTCCTACGAGCAGTACTTC
.,TRBJ2-7,TRBV18,.,CASSPPFTSYEQYF,TGTGCCAGCTCACCACCGTTCACCTCCTACGAGCAGTACTTC
.,TRBJ2-1,TRBV21-1,.,CASTRGAEPSYNEQFF,TGTGCCAGCACCCGGGGGGCGGAGCCCTCCTACAATGAGCAGTTCTTC
TRBD1,TRBJ1-3,TRBV19,once,CASSIRTGRTGNTIYF,TGTGCCAGTAGTATCCGGACAGGCAGGACTGGAAACACCATATATTTT
.,TRBJ1-6,TRBV23-1,.,CASSRRGSPLHF,TGCGCCAGCAGTCGCAGGGGCTCACCCCTCCACTTT
.,TRBJ1-1,TRBV28,.,CASRPGHLNTEAFF,TGTGCCAGCAGACCGGGACACCTGAACACTGAAGCTTTCTTT
.,TRBJ1-5,TRBV28,.,CASSPTTGYSNQPQHF,TGTGCCAGCAGTCCTACAACAGGTTATAGCAATCAGCCCCAGCATTTT
.,TRBJ2-7,TRBV6-6,once,CASSYLEGVEQYF,TGTGCCAGCAGTTACCTTGAGGGTGTCGAGCAGTACTTC
.,TRBJ2-2,TRBV7-2,once,CASSLAAGRTGELFF,TGTGCCAGCAGCTTAGCAGCAGGGAGGACCGGGGAGCTGTTTTTT
TRBD1,TRBJ2-5,TRBV18,.,CASSFAGTGEMETQYF,TGTGCCAGCTCATTCGCCGGGACAGGGGAGATGGAGACCCAGTACTTC
.,TRBJ1-4,TRBV2,few,CASSGSGAGGNEKLFF,TGTGCCAGCAGTGGTAGCGGGGCCGGGGGAAATGAAAAACTGTTTTTT